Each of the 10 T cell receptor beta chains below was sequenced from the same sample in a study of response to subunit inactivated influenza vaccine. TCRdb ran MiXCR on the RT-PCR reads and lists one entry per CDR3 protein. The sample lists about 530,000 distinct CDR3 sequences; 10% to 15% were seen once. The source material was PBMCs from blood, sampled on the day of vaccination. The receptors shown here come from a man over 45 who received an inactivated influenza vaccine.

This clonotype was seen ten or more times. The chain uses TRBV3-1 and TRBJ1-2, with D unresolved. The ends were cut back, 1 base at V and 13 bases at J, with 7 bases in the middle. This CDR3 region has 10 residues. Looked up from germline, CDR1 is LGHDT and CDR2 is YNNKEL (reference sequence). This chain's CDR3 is CASSQVGVTF. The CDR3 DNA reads TGTGCCAGCAGCCAAGTTGGGGTCACCTTC.

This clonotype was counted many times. The CDR3 bases are TGTGCCAGCAGTTACTCGGTTGGACGGGCCCCACCCACAGATACGCAGTATTTT. It specifies CASSYSVGRAPPTDTQYF. The chain is built from TRBV6-2 or TRBV6-3 and TRBJ2-3; D is ambiguous. V lost 0 bases, J lost 2 bases, and 18 bases lay in between. This CDR3 is 18 amino acids long. Per germline, CDR1 MNHEY and CDR2 SVGEGT.

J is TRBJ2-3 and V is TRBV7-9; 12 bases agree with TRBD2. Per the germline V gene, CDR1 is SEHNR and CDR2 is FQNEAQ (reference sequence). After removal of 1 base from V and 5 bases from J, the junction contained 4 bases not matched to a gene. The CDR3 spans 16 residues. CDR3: CASSLGPGLAGDTQYF. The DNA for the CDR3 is TGTGCCAGCAGCTTAGGCCCGGGACTAGCGGGAGATACGCAGTATTTT.

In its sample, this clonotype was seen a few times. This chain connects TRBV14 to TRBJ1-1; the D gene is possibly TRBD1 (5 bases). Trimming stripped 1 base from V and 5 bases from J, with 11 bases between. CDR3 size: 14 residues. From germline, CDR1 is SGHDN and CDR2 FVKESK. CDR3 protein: CASSQVTGGTEAFF. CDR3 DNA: TGTGCCAGCAGCCAAGTTACCGGGGGGACTGAAGCTTTCTTT.

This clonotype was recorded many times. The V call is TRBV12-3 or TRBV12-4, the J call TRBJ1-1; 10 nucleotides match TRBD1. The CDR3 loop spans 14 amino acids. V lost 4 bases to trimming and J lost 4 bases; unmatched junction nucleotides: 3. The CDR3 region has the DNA TGTGCCAGCAGTTCCGGACAGGGGGGCACTGAAGCTTTCTTT. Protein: CASSSGQGGTEAFF.

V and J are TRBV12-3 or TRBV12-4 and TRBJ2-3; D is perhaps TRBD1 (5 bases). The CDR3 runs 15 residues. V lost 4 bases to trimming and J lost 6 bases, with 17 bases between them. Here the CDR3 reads CASSSSWTLKDTQYF. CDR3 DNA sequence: TGTGCCAGCAGTTCCAGTTGGACACTGAAGGATACGCAGTATTTT.

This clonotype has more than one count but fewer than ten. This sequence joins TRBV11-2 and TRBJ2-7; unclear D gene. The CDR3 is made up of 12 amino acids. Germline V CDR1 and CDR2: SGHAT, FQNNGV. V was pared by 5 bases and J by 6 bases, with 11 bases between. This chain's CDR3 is CASSITPVEQYF. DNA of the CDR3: TGTGCCAGCAGCATCACTCCCGTCGAGCAGTACTTC.

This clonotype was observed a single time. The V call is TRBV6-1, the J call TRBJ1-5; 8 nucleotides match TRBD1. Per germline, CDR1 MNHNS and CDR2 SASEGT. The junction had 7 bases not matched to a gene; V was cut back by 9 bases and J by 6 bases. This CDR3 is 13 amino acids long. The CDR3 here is CASAGQGAQPQHF. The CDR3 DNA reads TGTGCCAGTGCCGGACAGGGAGCTCAGCCCCAGCATTTT.

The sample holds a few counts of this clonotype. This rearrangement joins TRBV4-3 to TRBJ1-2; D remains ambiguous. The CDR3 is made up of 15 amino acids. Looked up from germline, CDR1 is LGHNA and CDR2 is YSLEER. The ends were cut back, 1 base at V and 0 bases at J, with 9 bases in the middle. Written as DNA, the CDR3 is TGCGCCAGCAGCCAAGTGTCCAGTACTAACTATGGCTACACCTTC. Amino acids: CASSQVSSTNYGYTF.

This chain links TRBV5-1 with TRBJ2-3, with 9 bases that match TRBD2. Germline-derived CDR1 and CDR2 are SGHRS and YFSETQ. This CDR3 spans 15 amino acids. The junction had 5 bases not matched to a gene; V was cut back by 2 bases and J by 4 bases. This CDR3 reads CASSFSGGRPDTQYF. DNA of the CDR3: TGCGCCAGCAGCTTTAGCGGGGGCCGGCCAGATACGCAGTATTTT.